Given below is one T cell receptor (beta chain) in context. Its antigen remains unidentified. The data derive from a study of shared clonotypes between healthy human individuals. The method was immunoSEQ multiplex PCR; TCRdb's version includes in-frame clones alone and lacks a portion of them. The sample includes a few million clones, 90% to 95% seen only once; the top ten take 0.3% to 0.4%. Notes on the study in general: In several donors, around 5% of naive CD4 clonotypes appeared in common.

The junction had 6 bases not matched to a gene; V was cut back by 7 bases and J by 4 bases. Germline CDR1 MGHDK, CDR2 SYGVNS. This CDR3 has 13 amino acids. The TCR sequence derives from a young man in good health. Some clones in this sample may be carry-over from other donors' samples. The chain is built from TRBV25-1 and TRBJ1-2; TRBD1 aligns across 7 bases. Sample: naive CD4+ T cells from PBMCs. The subset is: CD45RA+ positively selected. CDR3 sequence reads: CASNDRDSYGYTF. The CDR3 nucleotides read TGTGCCAGCAATGACCGGGACAGCTATGGCTACACCTTC.